This T cell receptor (beta chain) was observed in a study of shared clonotypes between healthy human individuals. Germline trimming cut 2 bases from V and 4 bases from J; bases unmatched to any gene: 5. This CDR3 region has 15 residues. Germline V gene lookup returns CDR1 MNHEY and CDR2 SMNVEV (reference sequence). Some clones are missing from TCRdb's copy, which holds only in-frame ones; the method was immunoSEQ multiplex PCR. The data hold millions of clones, with 85% to 95% observed a single time. A word on this clone: This sample also contains other DNA sequences that code for the same CDR3.

This chain links TRBV27 with TRBJ1-3, with TRBD1 matching 7 bases. The origin of this receptor is a young man in good health. The sequenced material came from naive CD4+ T cells sorted from blood. Sample subset: CD45RA+ positively selected. The CDR3 region has the DNA TGTGCCAGCAGTTTAGAGGGGGCCAAGGGAAACACCATATATTTT. Protein product: CASSLEGAKGNTIYF.